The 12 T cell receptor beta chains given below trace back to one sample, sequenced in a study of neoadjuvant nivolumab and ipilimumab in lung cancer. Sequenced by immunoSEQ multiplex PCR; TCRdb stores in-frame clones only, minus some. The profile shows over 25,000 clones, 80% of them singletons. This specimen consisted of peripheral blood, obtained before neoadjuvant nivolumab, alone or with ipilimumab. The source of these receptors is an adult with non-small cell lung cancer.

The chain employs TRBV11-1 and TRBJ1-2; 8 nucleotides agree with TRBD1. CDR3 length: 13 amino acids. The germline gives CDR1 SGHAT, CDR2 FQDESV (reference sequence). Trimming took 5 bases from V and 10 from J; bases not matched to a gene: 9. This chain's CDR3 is CASSLQGQEFYTF. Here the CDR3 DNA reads TGTGCCAGCAGCCTCCAGGGACAGGAGTTCTACACCTTC.

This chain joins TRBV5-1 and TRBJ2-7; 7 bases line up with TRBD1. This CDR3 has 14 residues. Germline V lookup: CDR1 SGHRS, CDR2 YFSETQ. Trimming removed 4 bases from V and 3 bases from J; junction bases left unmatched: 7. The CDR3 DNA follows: TGCGCCAGCAGCCGGAAGGGACAGAGCTACGAGCAGTACTTC. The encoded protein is CASSRKGQSYEQYF.

CDR3 residues: CSVDNAFF. CDR3 sequence (DNA): TGCAGCGTTGATAACGCTTTCTTT. J is TRBJ1-1 and V is TRBV29-1; D gene uncertain. Germline loops: CDR1 SQVTM, CDR2 ANQGSEA. Trimming left V 3 bases short and J 11 bases short, with 4 bases between. The CDR3 extends over 8 amino acids.

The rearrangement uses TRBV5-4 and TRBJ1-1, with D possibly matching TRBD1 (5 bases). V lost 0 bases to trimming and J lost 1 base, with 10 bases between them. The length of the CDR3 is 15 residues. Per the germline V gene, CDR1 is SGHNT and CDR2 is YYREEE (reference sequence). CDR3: CASSLGGRKNTEAFF. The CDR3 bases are TGTGCCAGCAGCTTGGGGGGCAGAAAGAACACTGAAGCTTTCTTT.

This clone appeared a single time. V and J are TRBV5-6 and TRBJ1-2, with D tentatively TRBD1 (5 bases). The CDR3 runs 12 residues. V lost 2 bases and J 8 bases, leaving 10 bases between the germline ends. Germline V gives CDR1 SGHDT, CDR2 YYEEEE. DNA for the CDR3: TGTGCCAGCAGCTTCAGGGTGGACGGCTACACCTTC. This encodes CASSFRVDGYTF.

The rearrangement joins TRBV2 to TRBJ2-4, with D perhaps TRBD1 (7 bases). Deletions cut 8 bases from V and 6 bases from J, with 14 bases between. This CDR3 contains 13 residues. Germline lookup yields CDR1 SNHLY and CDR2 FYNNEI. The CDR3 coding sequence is TGTGCCAGCGGGGGGCAGGGGGGAAACATTCAGTACTTC. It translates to CASGGQGGNIQYF.

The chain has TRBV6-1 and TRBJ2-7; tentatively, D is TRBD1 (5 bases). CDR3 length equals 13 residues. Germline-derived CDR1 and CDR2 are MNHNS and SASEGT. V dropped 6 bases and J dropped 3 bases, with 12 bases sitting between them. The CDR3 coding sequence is TGTGCCAGCAGCGCGACAGATCACTACGAGCAGTACTTC. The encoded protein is CASSATDHYEQYF.

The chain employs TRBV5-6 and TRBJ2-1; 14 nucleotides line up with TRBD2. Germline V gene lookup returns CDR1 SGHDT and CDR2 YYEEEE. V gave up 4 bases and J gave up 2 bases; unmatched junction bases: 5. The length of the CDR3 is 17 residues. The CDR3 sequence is CASSPTSGGAPYNEQFF. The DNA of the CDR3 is TGTGCCAGCAGCCCGACTAGCGGGGGGGCACCCTACAATGAGCAGTTCTTC.

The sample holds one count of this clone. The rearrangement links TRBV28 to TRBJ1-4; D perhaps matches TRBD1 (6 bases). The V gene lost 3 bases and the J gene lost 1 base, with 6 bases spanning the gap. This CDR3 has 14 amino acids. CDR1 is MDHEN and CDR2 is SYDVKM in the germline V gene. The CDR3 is CASSLTGTNEKLFF. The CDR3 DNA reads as TGTGCCAGCAGTTTGACAGGAACTAATGAAAAACTGTTTTTT. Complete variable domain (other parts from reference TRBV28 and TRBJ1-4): DVKVTQSSRYLVKRTGEKVFLECVQDMDHENMFWYRQDPGLGLRLIYFSYDVKMKEKGDIPEGYSVSREKKERFSLILESASTNQTSMYLCASSLTGTNEKLFFGSGTQLSVL.

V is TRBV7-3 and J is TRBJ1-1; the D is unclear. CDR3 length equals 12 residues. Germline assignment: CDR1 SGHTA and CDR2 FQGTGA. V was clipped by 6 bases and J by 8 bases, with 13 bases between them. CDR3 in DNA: TGTGCCAGCAGTGCTGGGAGAGGCGAAGCTTTCTTT. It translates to CASSAGRGEAFF.

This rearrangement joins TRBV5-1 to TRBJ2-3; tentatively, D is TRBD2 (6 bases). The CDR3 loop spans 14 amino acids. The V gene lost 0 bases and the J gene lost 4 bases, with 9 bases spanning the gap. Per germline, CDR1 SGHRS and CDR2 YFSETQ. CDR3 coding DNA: TGCGCCAGCAGCTTGGCTGGAGGGGCAGATACGCAGTATTTT. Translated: CASSLAGGADTQYF.

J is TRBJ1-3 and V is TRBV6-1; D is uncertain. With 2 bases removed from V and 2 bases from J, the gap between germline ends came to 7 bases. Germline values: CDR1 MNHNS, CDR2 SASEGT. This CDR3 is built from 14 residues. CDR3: CASSEWGPGNTIYF. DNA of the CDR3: TGTGCCAGCAGTGAATGGGGTCCTGGAAACACCATATATTTT.